Listed below are T cell receptor beta chains from one sample, sequenced in a study of T cell changes during pregnancy in multiple sclerosis. Repertoires were generated with immunoSEQ multiplex PCR, while TCRdb's copy carries only in-frame clones and drops some. The table lists tens of thousands of clones, 90% to 95% of them singletons. Sample: CD4+ T cells from peripheral blood mononuclear cells, taken in the first trimester of pregnancy. The receptors originated from a female donor with multiple sclerosis, enrolled in a pregnancy study. CDR3s include the opening cysteine and the closing phenylalanine or tryptophan. The order of the fields is J gene, V gene, CDR3 protein.

TRBJ2-1,TRBV5-1,CASSSRTSGGGYNEQFF
TRBJ2-7,TRBV2,CASSEMRGGWYEQYF
.,TRBV6-6,CASSYSRQSSYEQYF
TRBJ2-7,TRBV5-4,CASSVLGGGNSYEQYF
TRBJ1-2,TRBV29-1,CSVDSLNYGYTF
TRBJ2-6,TRBV7-3,CASSFLVSGANVLTF
TRBJ1-2,TRBV4-2,CASSQDVGRGNGYTF
TRBJ2-1,TRBV7-9,CASRPAGGGPWGEQFF
TRBJ2-5,TRBV2,CASSSLAGLQETQYF
TRBJ2-1,TRBV5-6,CASSSVTSVSYNEQFF
TRBJ1-5,TRBV2,CASRGGFRNQPQHF